The 32 T cell receptor beta chains reported below all come from one sample, sequenced in a study of blood T cell repertoires in COVID-19. TCRdb's copy holds only in-frame clones and misses some; the assay was immunoSEQ multiplex PCR. The data show 200,000 to 250,000 clones, roughly 84% seen once. The sample consisted of PBMCs or T cells enriched from blood (not recorded which). Receptor source: a woman aged 40 to 49 who had recovered from COVID-19.

The CDR3 region is CASSVARGYNEQFF. The CDR3 DNA sequence: TGTGCCAGCAGCGTAGCCCGCGGTTACAATGAGCAGTTCTTC. The rearrangement joins TRBV9 to TRBJ2-1; the D is unclear. Germline V gene data show CDR1 as SGDLS and CDR2 as YYNGEE. The length of the CDR3 is 14 residues. V was shortened by 0 bases and J by 4 bases, with 8 bases between the two germline ends. Combining the CDR3 with reference TRBV9 and TRBJ2-1 gives the whole variable domain DSGVTQTPKHLITATGQRVTLRCSPRSGDLSVYWYQQSLDQGLQFLIQYYNGEERAKGNILERFSAQQFPDLHSELNLSSLELGDSALYFCASSVARGYNEQFFGPGTRLTVL.

V is TRBV25-1 and J is TRBJ2-1; TRBD2 matches 11 bases. CDR3 length: 16 amino acids. The ends lost 6 bases at V and 3 bases at J; junction bases unmatched: 7. CDR1 and CDR2 (germline): MGHDK, SYGVNS. CDR3 sequence (DNA): TGTGCCAGCAGACCCAGGGGACTAGCGGTCTACAATGAGCAGTTCTTC. This sequence encodes CASRPRGLAVYNEQFF.

DNA for the CDR3: TGTGCTAGTGGATCGGGTCTCACAGATACGCAGTATTTT. Amino acids: CASGSGLTDTQYF. This chain connects TRBV12-5 to TRBJ2-3, with D unclear. Trimming stripped 6 bases from V and 2 bases from J, with 9 bases between. CDR1 and CDR2 from the germline V gene are LGHNT and FRNRAP. The CDR3 loop spans 13 amino acids.

This rearrangement joins TRBV3-1 (or the pseudogene TRBV3-2) to TRBJ2-1, with 7 bases lining up with TRBD2. CDR1 LGHDT and CDR2 YNNKEL come from the germline V gene (reference sequence). V lost 8 bases to trimming and J lost 6 bases; unmatched junction nucleotides: 13. The CDR3 runs to 15 residues. The chain's CDR3 is CASALKLGGSNEQFF. The DNA of the CDR3 is TGTGCCAGCGCCCTAAAACTGGGCGGGAGCAATGAGCAGTTCTTC.

The genes are TRBV6-6 and TRBJ1-5; no definite D call. The CDR3 consists of 14 residues. Per the germline V gene, CDR1 is MNHNY and CDR2 is SVGAGI (reference sequence). Trimming pared 7 bases from V and 5 bases from J, leaving 15 bases between. The CDR3 loop is CASTPLSNDQPQHF. In DNA form, the CDR3 reads TGTGCCAGCACCCCGTTGAGCAACGATCAGCCCCAGCATTTT.

The chain recombines TRBV7-2 with TRBJ2-5, with 8 bases fitting TRBD2. Germline lookup yields CDR1 SGHTA and CDR2 FQGNSA. Trimming removed 5 bases from V and 7 bases from J; junction bases left unmatched: 18. The CDR3 has 17 residues. For the CDR3, the DNA is TGTGCCAGCAGCCCCTACCAGCAGCGGGAGATCTTAGGGACCCAGTACTTC. Its protein is CASSPYQQREILGTQYF. The variable domain in full, completed from reference TRBV7-2 and TRBJ2-5, reads GAGVSQSPSNKVTEKGKDVELRCDPISGHTALYWYRQSLGQGLEFLIYFQGNSAPDKSGLPSDRFSAERTGGSVSTLTIQRTQQEDSAVYLCASSPYQQREILGTQYFGPGTRLLVL.

The rearrangement links TRBV11-3 to TRBJ2-1; 7 bases match TRBD2. Trimming at V came to 5 bases and at J to 6 bases, leaving 10 bases not matched to a gene. This CDR3 is 15 amino acids long. CDR1 SGHNT and CDR2 YENEEA come from the germline V gene. The CDR3 DNA reads TGTGCCAGCAGCCCGACTAGCCCTCAGGGCAATGAGCAGTTCTTC. Its protein is CASSPTSPQGNEQFF.

The chain has TRBV4-1 and TRBJ2-3; 10 bases map to TRBD2. CDR3 size: 15 residues. V shed 4 bases and J 5 bases; nucleotides not matched to a gene: 6. Germline CDR1 MGHRA, CDR2 YSYEKL. The CDR3 sequence is CASSPLAGVGDTQYF. CDR3 coding DNA: TGCGCCAGCAGCCCCCTAGCGGGAGTCGGAGATACGCAGTATTTT.

The chain joins TRBV10-2 to TRBJ2-1, with TRBD2 matching over 8 bases. From germline, CDR1 is WSHSY and CDR2 SAAADI. Germline trimming cut 0 bases from V and 7 bases from J; bases unmatched to any gene: 5. The CDR3 has 15 residues. The CDR3 reads CASSESTGGPNEQFF. CDR3 coding DNA: TGCGCCAGCAGTGAGTCGACGGGAGGGCCTAATGAGCAGTTCTTC.

The chain carries TRBV11-3 and TRBJ2-4; a possible D gene is TRBD1 (6 bases). The CDR3 consists of 16 residues. The ends were cut back, 4 bases at V and 0 bases at J, with 13 bases in the middle. Germline V CDR1 and CDR2: SGHNT, YENEEA. This chain's CDR3 is CASSSDRLLAKNIQYF. CDR3 DNA sequence: TGTGCCAGCAGCTCCGACAGGCTGCTAGCCAAAAACATTCAGTACTTC. Drawing the rest from reference TRBV11-3 and TRBJ2-4, the complete variable domain is EAGVVQSPRYKIIEKKQPVAFWCNPISGHNTLYWYLQNLGQGPELLIRYENEEAVDDSQLPKDRFSAERLKGVDSTLKIQPAELGDSAVYLCASSSDRLLAKNIQYFGAGTRLSVL.

This chain connects TRBV5-1 to TRBJ2-3; no clear D. Per the germline V gene, CDR1 is SGHRS and CDR2 is YFSETQ. CDR3 length: 17 residues. V lost 0 bases, J lost 0 bases, and 14 bases lay in between. The CDR3 loop reads CASSLEGDTQSTDTQYF. In DNA, the CDR3 is TGCGCCAGCAGCTTGGAAGGTGACACACAGAGCACAGATACGCAGTATTTT.

The chain carries TRBV6-1 and TRBJ2-1, with unresolved D. Germline CDR1 reads MNHNS; CDR2 reads SASEGT. Trimming took off 4 bases at V and 9 bases at J, with 22 bases between the two ends. This CDR3 contains 16 residues. CDR3 sequence (DNA): TGTGCCAGCAGTGGTCGTGTTGGTAACACCTTCATTGAGCAGTTCTTC. Translating it yields CASSGRVGNTFIEQFF.

This sequence joins TRBV24-1 and TRBJ1-4; 8 bases agree with TRBD1. The CDR3 sequence is 15 residues long. Germline assignment: CDR1 KGHDR and CDR2 SFDVKD. J lost 8 bases, V lost 3 bases, and 7 bases had no gene match. CDR3 coding DNA: TGTGCCACCAGTGATCTACAGGGGGTAAGAGAAAAACTGTTTTTT. This sequence encodes CATSDLQGVREKLFF.

The rearrangement uses TRBV14 and TRBJ1-2, with unresolved D. Germline V gene data show CDR1 as SGHDN and CDR2 as FVKESK. Trimming cost V 0 bases and J 7 bases, with 6 bases left between them. CDR3 length: 12 residues. As DNA, the CDR3 is TGTGCCAGCAGCCAAGAGGAGTTTGGCTACACCTTC. This sequence encodes CASSQEEFGYTF.

This chain connects TRBV12-3 or TRBV12-4 to TRBJ2-7, with 10 bases fitting TRBD1. Losses at the gene ends were 6 bases for V and 13 bases for J; bases not matched to a gene: 12. CDR3 length: 13 residues. The CDR3 nucleotides are TGTGCCAGCAGCCAGGACAGGGGGGCCAGCTATTACGTC. This gives the protein CASSQDRGASYYV.

The genes are TRBV5-1 and TRBJ1-4; weak D call: TRBD1 (5 bases). Between the trimmed V and J ends, which lost 2 bases and 3 bases, there was a span of 11 bases. The CDR3 extends over 15 amino acids. Germline V gene data show CDR1 as SGHRS and CDR2 as YFSETQ. The CDR3 region is CASSFQGPANEKLFF. CDR3 DNA: TGCGCCAGCAGCTTCCAGGGCCCGGCTAATGAAAAACTGTTTTTT.

The rearrangement uses TRBV29-1 and TRBJ1-1; 7 positions agree with TRBD1. The length of the CDR3 is 13 residues. Germline CDR1 and CDR2: SQVTM and ANQGSEA. With 7 bases clipped from V and 4 bases from J, the junction kept 9 bases outside the gene matches. CDR3 sequence: CSARDSWGTEAFF. CDR3 coding DNA: TGCAGCGCTCGGGACAGCTGGGGCACTGAAGCTTTCTTT.

The chain employs TRBV10-1 and TRBJ2-2; TRBD2 matches 12 bases. Trimming removed 0 bases from V and 9 bases from J; junction bases left unmatched: 17. There are 20 residues in the CDR3. In germline, CDR1 is WNHNN, CDR2 SYGVQD (reference sequence). CDR3 coding DNA: TGCGCCAGCAGTGAGTCCCAGGGATTATCGTCTAGCGGGAGGGCCCGGGAGCTGTTTTTT. It specifies CASSESQGLSSSGRARELFF.

The V gene is TRBV2, the J gene TRBJ2-7; D is perhaps TRBD1 (5 bases). The ends were cut back, 8 bases at V and 1 base at J, with 9 bases in the middle. The length of the CDR3 is 12 residues. Germline values: CDR1 SNHLY, CDR2 FYNNEI. CDR3: CASGALSYEQYF. In DNA, the CDR3 is TGTGCCAGCGGGGCCCTTTCCTACGAGCAGTACTTC.

This chain joins TRBV3-1 (or the pseudogene TRBV3-2) and TRBJ1-2, with TRBD1 matching 9 bases. This CDR3 is built from 14 residues. The germline gives CDR1 LGHDT, CDR2 YNNKEL (reference sequence). Trimming at V came to 4 bases and at J to 3 bases, leaving 3 bases not matched to a gene. The CDR3 reads CASSRDRVYYGYTF. CDR3 nucleotides: TGTGCCAGCAGCCGGGACAGGGTTTACTATGGCTACACCTTC.

The CDR3: CASSPTSGRPGELFF. The CDR3 DNA sequence: TGTGCCAGTAGCCCTACTAGCGGGAGACCCGGGGAGCTGTTTTTT. The V and J genes are TRBV19 and TRBJ2-2, with 11 bases matching TRBD2. There are 15 residues in the CDR3. Trimming took 6 bases from V and 6 from J; bases not matched to a gene: 6. Germline CDR1 reads LNHDA; CDR2 reads SQIVND (reference sequence).

The V and J genes are TRBV20-1 and TRBJ2-1; D might be TRBD1 (6 bases). The CDR3 consists of 13 residues. Trimming pared 3 bases from V and 2 bases from J, leaving 8 bases between. Germline loops: CDR1 DFQATT, CDR2 SNEGSKA (reference sequence). CDR3 nucleotide sequence: TGCAGTGCTAGTAGGGGGACCTACAATGAGCAGTTCTTC. Protein product: CSASRGTYNEQFF.

J is TRBJ1-1 and V is TRBV7-9, with TRBD1 identical over 7 bases. The V gene end was trimmed by 5 bases and the J gene end by 0 bases; junction bases not matched to a gene: 9. Per the germline V gene, CDR1 is SEHNR and CDR2 is FQNEAQ (reference sequence). The CDR3 contains 16 residues. The CDR3, as DNA: TGTGCCAGCAGCCTCGTAGGGGGCCCTCTGAACACTGAAGCTTTCTTT. This sequence encodes CASSLVGGPLNTEAFF.

This clone was recorded only once. J is TRBJ1-1 and V is TRBV15; D is unclear. Trimming cost V 1 base and J 6 bases, with 9 bases left between them. This CDR3 contains 13 residues. Germline lookup yields CDR1 LNHNV and CDR2 YYDKDF (reference sequence). CDR3: CATSRAEKSEAFF. For the CDR3, the DNA is TGTGCCACCAGCAGAGCAGAAAAGTCTGAAGCTTTCTTT. The full variable domain, with the rest looked up from reference TRBV15 and TRBJ1-1, is DAMVIQNPRYQVTQFGKPVTLSCSQTLNHNVMYWYQQKSSQAPKLLFHYYDKDFNNEADTPDNFQSRRPNTSFCFLDIRSPGLGDTAMYLCATSRAEKSEAFFGQGTRLTVV.

This clone showed up many times. The chain joins TRBV18 to TRBJ2-2; no clear D. V was trimmed by 3 bases and J by 0 bases, leaving 11 bases between them. From germline, CDR1 is KGHSH and CDR2 LQKENI. This CDR3 spans 16 amino acids. The CDR3 reads CASSPIGRTNTGELFF. For the CDR3, the DNA is TGTGCCAGCTCACCGATAGGCAGGACGAACACCGGGGAGCTGTTTTTT.

The rearrangement uses TRBV7-9 and TRBJ1-2; 7 bases agree with TRBD1. This CDR3 spans 16 amino acids. Trimming took 0 bases from V and 4 from J; bases not matched to a gene: 8. CDR1 and CDR2 (germline): SEHNR, FQNEAQ (reference sequence). CDR3 loop: CASSLAYGQELYGYTF. The CDR3 DNA follows: TGTGCCAGCAGCTTAGCGTACGGACAGGAACTCTATGGCTACACCTTC.

The rearrangement links TRBV11-2 to TRBJ2-3; TRBD2 aligns across 9 bases. In germline, CDR1 is SGHAT, CDR2 FQNNGV. There are 17 residues in the CDR3. The trim removed 2 bases at V and 6 bases at J, leaving 12 bases unmatched. Written as DNA, the CDR3 is TGTGCCAGCAGCTTAATGGCTAGCGGGACCCTAAGCGATACGCAGTATTTT. Its translation is CASSLMASGTLSDTQYF.

The rearrangement links TRBV30 to TRBJ2-5; 7 bases agree with TRBD1. The CDR3 consists of 16 residues. Germline V gene data show CDR1 as GTSNPN and CDR2 as SVGIG (reference sequence). The ends lost 0 bases at V and 2 bases at J; junction bases unmatched: 9. In DNA form, the CDR3 reads TGTGCCTGGAGTGTAAGTCGAGGGGGCCAGCAAGAGACCCAGTACTTC. Translated, it gives CAWSVSRGGQQETQYF.

The chain carries TRBV6-6 and TRBJ1-2; 8 bases are a match to TRBD1. The junction had 3 bases not matched to a gene; V was cut back by 5 bases and J by 4 bases. Germline loops: CDR1 MNHNY, CDR2 SVGAGI (reference sequence). This CDR3 contains 13 residues. DNA for the CDR3: TGTGCCAGCAGTGCAGGGGGCGGCTATGGCTACACCTTC. It specifies CASSAGGGYGYTF.

This clone has a single count. The J gene is TRBJ2-7, the V gene TRBV13; maybe TRBD1 (5 bases). The CDR3 consists of 14 residues. Between the trimmed V and J ends, which lost 5 bases and 2 bases, there was a span of 13 bases. CDR1 and CDR2 (germline): PRHDT, FYEKMQ (reference sequence). CDR3 sequence reads: CASSIGHTTYEQYV. In DNA, the CDR3 is TGTGCCAGCAGCATCGGACACACTACCTACGAGCAGTACGTC.

The rearrangement links TRBV9 to TRBJ2-3; 7 nucleotides agree with TRBD1. From germline, CDR1 is SGDLS and CDR2 YYNGEE. The CDR3 is 16 residues long. The V segment lost 4 bases and the J segment 2 bases; nucleotides outside the gene matches: 10. The CDR3 region has the DNA TGTGCCAGCAGCTCCCCCGGGACAGTGTTCACAGATACGCAGTATTTT. This codes for CASSSPGTVFTDTQYF.

This clone turned up a few times. This sequence joins TRBV27 and TRBJ2-7; perhaps TRBD2 as D (5 bases). V gave up 5 bases and J gave up 4 bases, with 9 bases separating them. Per germline, CDR1 MNHEY and CDR2 SMNVEV (reference sequence). The CDR3 is 12 residues long. DNA for the CDR3: TGTGCCAGCAGTGGAGGCCTGTACGAGCAGTACTTC. Amino acids: CASSGGLYEQYF.